Given below is one TCR beta chain in context. The target of this receptor is not known. No much larger clone is present one base from it, and per-base qualities are unavailable. Using the deep immunoSEQ assay, multiplex PCR amplified TCR CDR3 regions from genomic DNA. Genomic DNA extracted from each cell subset was distributed evenly over all wells of several immunoSEQ 96-well plates, and each plate served as one replicate. Each replicate PCR for sorted subsets received 150 to 250 ng genomic DNA, equal to about 30,000 T cell genomes. Purified libraries were quantified with a Qubit 3.0 fluorometer, sized on a Bioanalyzer 2100, and re-quantified with the KAPA Library Quantification kit. A separate single-read 150-cycle Illumina NextSeq 550 flow cell was used to sequence each immunoSEQ 96-well plate. As for how the authors treated the data: Because the immunoSEQ output included only junctional sequences and no quality scores, the filtering could not be the same as the filtering used for full-length reads. Sequences were annotated with PyIR, a Python wrapper for IgBLAST v1.9, using IMGT germline references to assign V/J genes and CDR3. Reads with weak V/J assignments (E-value above 1e-6), missing CDR3, stop codons, out-of-frame junctions, or ambiguous translated residues were removed. V3J clonotypes were defined as sequences sharing the same inferred V gene, J gene, and CDR3 amino acid sequence. Percentage overlap between repertoires was calculated by dividing the number of shared unique clonotypes by the size of the smaller repertoire. Three approaches were used to assess repertoire richness: RTK rarefaction, the Chao1 estimator, and Recon v2.1 estimates of unobserved clonotypes. For all TCRbeta clonotypes obtained by the gDNA method from four donors, generation probabilities were computed with OLGA. TCRdb carries this immuneACCESS record with in-frame sequences only. Its versions omit some clonotypes, under half of them owing to an unresolved V gene in the studies checked, with the rest unexplained. V and J calls and clone size are those listed in that table; D and trimming were worked out from the DNA. Across this sample there are about 690,000 clones, with less than 95% seen only once. Approximately 35% of the sample is held by the ten biggest clonotypes.

The data belong to a study of shared clonotypes between healthy human individuals (dated by TCRdb to 2018 to 2020). Looking at the study overall: A couple of women and a few men aged 18 to 49 years were included in the cohort. Different laboratories and diverse techniques were used to prepare libraries and sequence TCR repertoires, to increase sequencing depth and limit assay-specific biases. Blood TCR repertoires of about five healthy adults were deeply sequenced to estimate repertoire size and the extent of clonotype sharing between individuals. Each donor's leukapheresis produced roughly between roughly 0.85 and 9 billion PBMCs. For each donor, three plates each were used for CD4 naive and CD4 memory, two plates were used for CD8 naive, and one plate was used for CD8 memory. General study outcomes and caveats: Incomplete sequencing was indicated by rarefaction of sorted-subset datasets, despite the large sequencing depth. Pairwise subsampling led to the expectation that sequencing depth would affect the degree of clonotype sharing among donors. The small number of donors limited the genetic and exposure-history diversity represented. Compared with non-shared clonotypes, clonotypes shared by all four sorted-subset donors had higher generation probabilities. Across a handful of donors, about 4.5% of naive CD4, roughly 3.5% of naive CD8, under 2.5% of memory CD4, and approximately 0.42% of memory CD8 clonotypes were shared. Larger estimated clonotype richness was generally found for naive subsets than for memory subsets. Sampling was limited to blood, and TCR repertoires in tissue likely differ from TCR repertoires in blood.

Healthy HIV-negative adults with no recently reported acute infections or vaccinations were included as donors. All donors were Caucasian adults living in Nashville, Tennessee, USA. CD8 memory samples consisted of magnetically selected CD45RO+ cells combined with CCR7-negative CD45RA+ effector memory (TemRA) cells. Blood was collected by leukapheresis, and PBMCs were isolated by Ficoll-Histopaque density gradient centrifugation and then cryopreserved in liquid nitrogen vapor phase. Purity and quantity of every magnetically sorted T cell population were checked by analytical flow cytometry. Genomic DNA was isolated from each sorted fraction and quantified by UV absorbance on a Nanodrop 2000c. The sequence came from a man between 18 and 29 years old in good health. Some clones in this sample may be carry-over from other donors' samples. Sequenced input: memory CD8+ T cells from PBMCs. The cell subset or site label, read with the paper, signifies: CD45RO+ cells pooled with CCR7-negative TemRA cells.

The CDR3 in this case is CASSPAGLAKNIQYF. The DNA sequence reads TGCGCCAGCAGCCCTGCAGGGCTAGCCAAAAACATTCAGTACTTC. The V gene is TRBV5-1 and the J gene is TRBJ2-4, with TRBD1 as a weak D call on 5 bases. The V end loses 4 bases and the J end loses 0 bases, and a stretch of 11 bases separates them. Per the germline V gene, SGHRS is the CDR1 and YFSETQ is the CDR2. Reading from cysteine to phenylalanine, the CDR3 counts 15 amino acids. Just the 45-base CDR3 DNA is kept, in frame starting at base 1.